This T cell receptor (beta chain) was found in a study of post-analysis software for immune sequencing data. Trimming removed 3 bases at V and 0 bases at J, with 6 bases between. Germline V CDR1 and CDR2: SGHVS, FNYEAQ. The CDR3 is made up of 14 amino acids. General observations from the study: Patients used about 5 TRBV segments, including TRBV5-6, TRBV5-1 and TRBV20-1, more often than controls.

This clonotype showed up just a few times. Its target is not known. Every TCR beta cDNA library bore unique molecular identifiers. Each CDR3 protein gets one entry after TCRdb re-called the PCR reads with MiXCR. The sample has roughly 580,000 distinct CDR3 sequences, about 40% seen once. This sequence was found in a girl aged 10 to 17 with multiple sclerosis. The rearrangement joins TRBV7-6 to TRBJ2-1; the D is unclear. The material sequenced was blood. The CDR3 here is CASSFDRSYNEQFF. DNA for the CDR3: TGTGCCAGCAGCTTTGACCGCTCCTACAATGAGCAGTTCTTC.